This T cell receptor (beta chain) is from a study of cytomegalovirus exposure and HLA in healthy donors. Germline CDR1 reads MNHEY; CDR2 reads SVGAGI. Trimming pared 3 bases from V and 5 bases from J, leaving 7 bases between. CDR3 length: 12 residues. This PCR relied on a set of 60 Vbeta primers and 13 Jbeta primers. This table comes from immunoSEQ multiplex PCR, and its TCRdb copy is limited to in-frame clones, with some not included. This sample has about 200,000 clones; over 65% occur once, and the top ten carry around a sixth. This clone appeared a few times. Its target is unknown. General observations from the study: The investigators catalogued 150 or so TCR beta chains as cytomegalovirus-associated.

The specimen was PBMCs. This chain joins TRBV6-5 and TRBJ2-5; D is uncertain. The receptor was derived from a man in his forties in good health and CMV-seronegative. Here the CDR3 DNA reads TGTGCCAGCAGTTATTCTAGGGAGACCCAGTACTTC. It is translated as CASSYSRETQYF.